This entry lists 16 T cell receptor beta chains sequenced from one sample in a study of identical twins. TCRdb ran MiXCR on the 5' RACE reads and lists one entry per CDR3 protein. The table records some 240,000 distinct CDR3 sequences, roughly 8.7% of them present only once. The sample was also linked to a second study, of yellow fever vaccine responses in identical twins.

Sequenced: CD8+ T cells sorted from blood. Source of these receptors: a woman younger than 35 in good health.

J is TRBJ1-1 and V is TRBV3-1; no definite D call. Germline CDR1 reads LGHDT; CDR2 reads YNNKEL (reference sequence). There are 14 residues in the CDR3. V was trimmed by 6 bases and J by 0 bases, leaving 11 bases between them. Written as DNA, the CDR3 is TGTGCCAGCAGTCTTTCGGCCCTGAACACTGAAGCTTTCTTT. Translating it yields CASSLSALNTEAFF.

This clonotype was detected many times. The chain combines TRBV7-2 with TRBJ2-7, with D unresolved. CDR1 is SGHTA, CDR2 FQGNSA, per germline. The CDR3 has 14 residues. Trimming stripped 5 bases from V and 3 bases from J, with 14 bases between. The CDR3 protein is CASSPPEAFYEQYF. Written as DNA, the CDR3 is TGTGCCAGCAGCCCCCCAGAAGCTTTCTACGAGCAGTACTTC.

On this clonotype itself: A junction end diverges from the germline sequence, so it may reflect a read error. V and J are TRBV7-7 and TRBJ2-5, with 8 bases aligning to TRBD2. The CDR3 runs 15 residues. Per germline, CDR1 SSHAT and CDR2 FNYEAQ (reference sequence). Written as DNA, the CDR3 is TGTGCTAGCAGCTTCACTAGCGGCGTACAAGAGACCCAGTACTTC. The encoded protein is CASSFTSGVQETQYF.

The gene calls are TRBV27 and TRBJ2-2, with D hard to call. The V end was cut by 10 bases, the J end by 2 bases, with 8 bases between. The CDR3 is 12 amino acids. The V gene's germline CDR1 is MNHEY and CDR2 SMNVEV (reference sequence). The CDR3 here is CAIQRNTGELFF. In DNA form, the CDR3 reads TGTGCCATACAGAGAAACACCGGGGAGCTGTTTTTT.

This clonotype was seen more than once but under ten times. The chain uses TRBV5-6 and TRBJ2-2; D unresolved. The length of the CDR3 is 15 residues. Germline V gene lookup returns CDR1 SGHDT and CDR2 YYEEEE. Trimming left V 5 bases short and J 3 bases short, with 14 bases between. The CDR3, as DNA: TGTGCCAGCAGATTCCACCCTAAAGACACCGGGGAGCTGTTTTTT. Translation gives CASRFHPKDTGELFF. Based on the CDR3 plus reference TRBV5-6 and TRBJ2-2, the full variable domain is DAGVTQSPTHLIKTRGQQVTLRCSPKSGHDTVSWYQQALGQGPQFIFQYYEEEERQRGNFPDRFSGHQFPNYSSELNVNALLLGDSALYLCASRFHPKDTGELFFGEGSRLTVL.

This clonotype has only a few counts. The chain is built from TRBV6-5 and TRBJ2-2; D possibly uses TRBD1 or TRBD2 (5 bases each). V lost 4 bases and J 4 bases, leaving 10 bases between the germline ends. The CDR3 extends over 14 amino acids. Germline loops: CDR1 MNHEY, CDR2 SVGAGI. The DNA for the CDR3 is TGTGCCAGCAGTTCTCAGGGACCCACCGGGGAGCTGTTTTTT. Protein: CASSSQGPTGELFF.

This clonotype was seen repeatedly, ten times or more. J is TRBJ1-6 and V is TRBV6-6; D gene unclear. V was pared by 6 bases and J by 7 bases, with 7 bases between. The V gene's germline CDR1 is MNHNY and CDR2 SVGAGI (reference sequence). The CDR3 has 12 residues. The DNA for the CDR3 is TGTGCCAGCAGCCCGGCGAATTCACCCCTCCACTTT. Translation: CASSPANSPLHF.

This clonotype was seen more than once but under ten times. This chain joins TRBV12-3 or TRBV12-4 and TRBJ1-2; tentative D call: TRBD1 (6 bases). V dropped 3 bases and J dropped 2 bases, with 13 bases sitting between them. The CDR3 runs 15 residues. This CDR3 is CASSFDRTWNYGYTF. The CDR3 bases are TGTGCCAGCAGTTTCGACAGGACTTGGAACTATGGCTACACCTTC.

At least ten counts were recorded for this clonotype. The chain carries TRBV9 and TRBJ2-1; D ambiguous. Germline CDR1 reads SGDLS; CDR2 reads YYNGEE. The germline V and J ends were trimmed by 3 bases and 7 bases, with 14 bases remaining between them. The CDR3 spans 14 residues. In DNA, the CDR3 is TGTGCCAGCAGCGACGAGTTTGCCCTGAATGAGCAGTTCTTC. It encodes CASSDEFALNEQFF. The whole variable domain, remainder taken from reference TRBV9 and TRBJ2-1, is DSGVTQTPKHLITATGQRVTLRCSPRSGDLSVYWYQQSLDQGLQFLIQYYNGEERAKGNILERFSAQQFPDLHSELNLSSLELGDSALYFCASSDEFALNEQFFGPGTRLTVL.

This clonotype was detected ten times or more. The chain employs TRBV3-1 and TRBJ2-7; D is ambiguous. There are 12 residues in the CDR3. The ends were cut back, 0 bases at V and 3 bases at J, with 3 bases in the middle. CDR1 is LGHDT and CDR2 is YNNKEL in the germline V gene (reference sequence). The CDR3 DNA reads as TGTGCCAGCAGCCAAGATGACTACGAGCAGTACTTC. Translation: CASSQDDYEQYF.

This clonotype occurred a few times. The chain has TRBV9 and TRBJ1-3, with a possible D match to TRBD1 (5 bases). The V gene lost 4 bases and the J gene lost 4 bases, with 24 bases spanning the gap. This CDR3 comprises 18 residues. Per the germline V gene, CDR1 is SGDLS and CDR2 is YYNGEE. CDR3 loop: CASSPRTGVGAEGNTIYF. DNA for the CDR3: TGTGCCAGCAGCCCCCGGACGGGGGTCGGGGCCGAGGGAAACACCATATATTTT.

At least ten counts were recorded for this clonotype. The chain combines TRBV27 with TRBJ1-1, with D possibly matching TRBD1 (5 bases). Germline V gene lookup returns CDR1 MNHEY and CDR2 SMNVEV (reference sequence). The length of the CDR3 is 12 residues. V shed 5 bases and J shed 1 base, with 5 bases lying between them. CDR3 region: CASSDRNTEAFF. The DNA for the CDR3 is TGTGCCAGCAGTGACAGGAACACTGAAGCTTTCTTT.

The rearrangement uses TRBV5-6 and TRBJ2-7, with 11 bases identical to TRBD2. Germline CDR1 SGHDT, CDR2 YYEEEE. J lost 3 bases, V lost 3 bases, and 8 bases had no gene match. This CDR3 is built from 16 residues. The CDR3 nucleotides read TGTGCCAGCAGCTCAACCGGGACTAGCGGATACTACGAGCAGTACTTC. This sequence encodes CASSSTGTSGYYEQYF.

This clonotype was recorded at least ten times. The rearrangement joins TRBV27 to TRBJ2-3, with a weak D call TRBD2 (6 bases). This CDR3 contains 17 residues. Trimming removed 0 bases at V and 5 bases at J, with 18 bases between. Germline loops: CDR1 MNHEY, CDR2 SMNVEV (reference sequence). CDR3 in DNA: TGTGCCAGCAGTTTATCGATGATGGAGGGGTGGCTAGATACGCAGTATTTT. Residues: CASSLSMMEGWLDTQYF.

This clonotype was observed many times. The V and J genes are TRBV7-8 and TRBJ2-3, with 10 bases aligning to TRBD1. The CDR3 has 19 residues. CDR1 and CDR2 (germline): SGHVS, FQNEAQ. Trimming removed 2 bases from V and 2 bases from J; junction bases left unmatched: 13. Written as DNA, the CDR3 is TGTGCCAGCAGCTTAATCGGGACAGGGGTCCCCCTACCCACAGATACGCAGTATTTT. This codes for CASSLIGTGVPLPTDTQYF.

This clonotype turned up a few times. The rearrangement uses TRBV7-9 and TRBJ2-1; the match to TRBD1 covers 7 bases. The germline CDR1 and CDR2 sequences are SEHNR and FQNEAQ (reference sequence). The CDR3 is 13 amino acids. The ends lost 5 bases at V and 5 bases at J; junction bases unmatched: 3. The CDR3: CASSPGTDNEQFF. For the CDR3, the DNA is TGTGCCAGCAGCCCCGGGACAGACAATGAGCAGTTCTTC.